This TCR beta chain derives from a study of memory CD4+ T cells and cytomegalovirus serostatus. Single viable CD3+CD4+CD8-CD45RO+ cells were sorted as the memory CD4+ T cells. This CDR3 contains 14 residues. The V gene's germline CDR1 is SEHNR and CDR2 FQNEAQ (reference sequence). Trimming pared 0 bases from V and 9 bases from J, leaving 14 bases between. Sequenced by immunoSEQ multiplex PCR; TCRdb stores in-frame clones only, minus some. The table has 45,000 to 60,000 clones, 60% to 80% seen once. The receptor's source is an adult in good health and CMV-seropositive. Sequences were obtained from memory CD4+ T cells from blood. The chain joins TRBV7-9 to TRBJ1-1, with D possibly being TRBD1 (5 bases). The CDR3 here is CASSLAGTAEKAFF. The CDR3 DNA is TGTGCCAGCAGCTTAGCCGGGACGGCTGAGAAAGCTTTCTTT.